The clone carrying this T cell receptor (beta chain) was seen a few times. Its specificity is not known. The data stem from a study of a mutant IDH1 vaccine in newly diagnosed glioma. Background on the study: Vaccination began 4-6 weeks post radiotherapy alone, or with temozolomide cycles.

The assay was immunoSEQ multiplex PCR, and TCRdb's table has in-frame clones only and misses some. The data contain about 54,000 clones, approximately 81% of them singletons. The CDR3 is made up of 14 amino acids. The germline CDR1 and CDR2 sequences are MRHNA and SNTAGT. Trimming left V 3 bases short and J 4 bases short, with 12 bases between. Time point noted: week 35, safety follow-up. Vaccination comprised doses that each held 300 ug of mutant IDH1 20-mer peptide, plus topical imiquimod. Tumors from donors were new WHO grade 3 or 4 IDH1-mutant astrocytomas with ATRX loss. Sample: PBMCs, taken from a glioma patient whose treatment included an IDH1 peptide vaccine. The chain joins TRBV6-4 to TRBJ1-1; D may be TRBD1 (6 bases). This TCR derives from a woman aged 18 to 35 with glioma. For the CDR3, the DNA is TGTGCCAGCAGTGAAGGGGGGGCGGCCACTGAAGCTTTCTTT. It encodes CASSEGGAATEAFF.